A single sample gave rise to the 21 T cell receptor beta chains below, sequenced in a study of blood T cell repertoires in COVID-19. Libraries were prepared by immunoSEQ multiplex PCR; TCRdb keeps only in-frame clonotypes and omits some of them. In the table there are roughly 100,000 clones, approximately 85% of which are singletons. Material for sequencing was peripheral blood. All receptors derive from a man between 50 and 59 years old with acute or convalescent COVID-19.

V and J are TRBV20-1 and TRBJ2-1, with D perhaps TRBD2 (6 bases). The CDR3 sequence is 10 residues long. Germline assignment: CDR1 DFQATT and CDR2 SNEGSKA (reference sequence). The CDR3 DNA reads as TGCAGCGGGACTTACAATGAGCAGTTCTTC. It yields the protein CSGTYNEQFF.

The chain couples TRBV5-4 to TRBJ1-1; a weak D match, TRBD1 (6 bases). The CDR3 totals 13 residues. V lost 5 bases and J lost 1, with 9 bases in between. From germline, CDR1 is SGHNT and CDR2 YYREEE (reference sequence). DNA for the CDR3: TGTGCCAGCAGTAAACAGGGGAACACTGAAGCTTTCTTT. It specifies CASSKQGNTEAFF.

The J gene is TRBJ2-7, the V gene TRBV11-3; D might be TRBD1 (6 bases). Between the trimmed V and J ends, which lost 5 bases and 1 base, there was a span of 15 bases. The length of the CDR3 is 15 residues. The germline V gene has CDR1 SGHNT and CDR2 YENEEA. The DNA for the CDR3 is TGTGCCAGCAGCCCACAGGGACCAAATTCCTACGAGCAGTACTTC. It codes for CASSPQGPNSYEQYF.

V usage is TRBV7-8 and J usage is TRBJ2-3, with 10 bases that match TRBD2. The CDR3 totals 17 residues. Germline CDR1 and CDR2: SGHVS and FQNEAQ. With V trimmed by 6 bases and J by 1 base, 10 bases remained unmatched. The CDR3 sequence: CASRGWVAGGGTDTQYF. CDR3 nucleotide sequence: TGTGCCAGCAGGGGGTGGGTAGCGGGAGGTGGCACAGATACGCAGTATTTT. Looking up the rest from reference TRBV7-8 and TRBJ2-3 gives the full variable domain: GAGVSQSPRYKVAKRGQDVALRCDPISGHVSLFWYQQALGQGPEFLTYFQNEAQLDKSGLPSDRFFAERPEGSVSTLKIQRTQQEDSAVYLCASRGWVAGGGTDTQYFGPGTRLTVL.

The chain links TRBV7-9 to TRBJ1-4; 7 nucleotides line up with TRBD1. The CDR3 runs 12 residues. The V gene's germline CDR1 is SEHNR and CDR2 FQNEAQ (reference sequence). The V gene end was trimmed by 9 bases and the J gene end by 8 bases; junction bases not matched to a gene: 6. CDR3 region: CASTGAEEKLFF. For the CDR3, the DNA is TGTGCCAGTACAGGGGCTGAGGAAAAACTGTTTTTT.

This rearrangement joins TRBV29-1 to TRBJ2-1; TRBD2 is a possible D gene (5 bases). The CDR3 loop spans 12 amino acids. V was cut by 3 bases and J by 8 bases, with 11 bases left in between. From germline, CDR1 is SQVTM and CDR2 ANQGSEA. DNA for the CDR3: TGCAGCGTTGACGGGGTCGGCGATGAGCAGTTCTTC. Translated: CSVDGVGDEQFF.

In the case of this clone: Its ends do not fully match the called genes, so a read error is possible. DNA of the CDR3: TGTGCCAGCTCGCCACAGGGGGTTGGAGATACGCAGTATTTT. Protein: CASSPQGVGDTQYF. The rearrangement links TRBV18 to TRBJ2-3; 8 positions match TRBD1. The CDR3 contains 14 residues. The germline V gene encodes CDR1 KGHSH and CDR2 LQKENI.

V and J are TRBV12-5 and TRBJ2-3; 8 bases map to TRBD1. This CDR3 is 17 amino acids long. With 0 bases clipped from V and 4 bases from J, the junction kept 9 bases outside the gene matches. Germline CDR1 and CDR2: LGHNT and FRNRAP. The CDR3 sequence: CASGLVLTGGRPDTQYF. The DNA for the CDR3 is TGTGCTAGTGGTTTGGTACTTACAGGGGGTCGCCCAGATACGCAGTATTTT.

The gene calls are TRBV29-1 and TRBJ2-2; tentative D call: TRBD2 (7 bases). V was pared by 5 bases and J by 6 bases, with 16 bases between. This CDR3 region has 14 residues. CDR1 SQVTM and CDR2 ANQGSEA come from the germline V gene. The CDR3 region has the DNA TGCAGCGTTCTACGGGGGGCCCTGGCCGGGGAGCTGTTTTTT. Translation gives CSVLRGALAGELFF.

This clone appeared a single time. The rearrangement joins TRBV6-2 or TRBV6-3 to TRBJ2-7, with D unclear. Trimming stripped 4 bases from V and 4 bases from J, with 5 bases between. The CDR3 has 11 amino acids. Germline CDR1 reads MNHEY; CDR2 reads SVGEGT. In nucleotides, the CDR3 is TGTGCCAGCAGTTTCGGGTACGAGCAGTACTTC. It translates to CASSFGYEQYF.

V and J are TRBV11-2 and TRBJ1-6, with TRBD1 matching 9 bases. The V segment lost 5 bases and the J segment 7 bases; nucleotides outside the gene matches: 3. The length of the CDR3 is 14 residues. Germline CDR1 SGHAT, CDR2 FQNNGV. The CDR3 bases are TGTGCCAGCAGCCGGGGACAGGGAAATTCACCCCTCCACTTT. This sequence encodes CASSRGQGNSPLHF.

The chain links TRBV7-6 to TRBJ2-6; possibly TRBD1 for D (5 bases). Germline V CDR1 and CDR2: SGHVS, FNYEAQ. There are 21 residues in the CDR3. Trimming stripped 1 base from V and 0 bases from J, with 22 bases between. The CDR3 DNA follows: TGTGCCAGCAGCTTAGTAGCTCCGACAGCCCTAGGAGACTCTGGGGCCAACGTCCTGACTTTC. This encodes CASSLVAPTALGDSGANVLTF. Filled out from reference TRBV7-6 and TRBJ2-6, the complete variable domain reads GAGVSQSPRYKVTKRGQDVALRCDPISGHVSLYWYRQALGQGPEFLTYFNYEAQQDKSGLPNDRFSAERPEGSISTLTIQRTEQRDSAMYRCASSLVAPTALGDSGANVLTFGAGSRLTVL.

The J gene is TRBJ1-4, the V gene TRBV19; D uncertain. The CDR3 has 13 residues. V was cut by 6 bases and J by 10 bases, with 15 bases left in between. CDR1 and CDR2 from the germline V gene are LNHDA and SQIVND (reference sequence). The chain's CDR3 is CASRLRSRGKLFF. CDR3 bases: TGTGCCAGTAGGCTTAGGTCGAGAGGAAAACTGTTTTTT.

J is TRBJ2-1 and V is TRBV2, with 7 positions matching TRBD2. With V trimmed by 5 bases and J by 8 bases, 9 bases remained unmatched. Germline V CDR1 and CDR2: SNHLY, FYNNEI. The CDR3 sequence is 14 residues long. The CDR3: CASSRRRGGDEQFF. CDR3 sequence (DNA): TGTGCCAGCAGTCGACGTAGGGGAGGGGATGAGCAGTTCTTC. Looking up the rest from reference TRBV2 and TRBJ2-1 gives the full variable domain: EPEVTQTPSHQVTQMGQEVILRCVPISNHLYFYWYRQILGQKVEFLVSFYNNEISEKSEIFDDQFSVERPDGSNFTLKIRSTKLEDSAMYFCASSRRRGGDEQFFGPGTRLTVL.

J is TRBJ2-5 and V is TRBV7-9; 7 nucleotides match TRBD1. This CDR3 region has 14 residues. From germline, CDR1 is SEHNR and CDR2 FQNEAQ (reference sequence). J lost 2 bases, V lost 5 bases, and 5 bases had no gene match. CDR3 DNA: TGTGCCAGCAGCCCGACAGGGCCTCAAGAGACCCAGTACTTC. Translated: CASSPTGPQETQYF.

The chain has TRBV4-1 and TRBJ2-1; TRBD1 matches at 10 bases. The CDR3 runs to 17 residues. Germline CDR1 reads MGHRA; CDR2 reads YSYEKL. Unmatched junction bases numbered 10, after V lost 3 bases and J lost 5 bases. The CDR3 DNA is TGCGCCAGCAGCCACCCGGTCGGGACAGGGGTGAACAATGAGCAGTTCTTC. It translates to CASSHPVGTGVNNEQFF.

The chain has TRBV27 and TRBJ2-5; D call uncertain. V was cut by 4 bases and J by 5 bases, with 17 bases left in between. CDR1 and CDR2 (germline): MNHEY, SMNVEV (reference sequence). There are 15 residues in the CDR3. CDR3 region: CASSSYYKSRETQYF. The CDR3 coding sequence is TGTGCCAGCAGTTCCTACTATAAGTCCCGGGAGACCCAGTACTTC.

Only a few counts were recorded for this clone. This chain links TRBV5-1 with TRBJ2-2; D ambiguous. The ends were cut back, 1 base at V and 0 bases at J, with 7 bases in the middle. The CDR3 totals 15 residues. The V gene's germline CDR1 is SGHRS and CDR2 YFSETQ. This chain's CDR3 is CASSLQDANTGELFF. The CDR3 DNA sequence: TGCGCCAGCAGCTTGCAGGATGCGAACACCGGGGAGCTGTTTTTT.

The sample holds a few counts of this clone. The chain recombines TRBV5-6 with TRBJ2-1; D is perhaps TRBD2 (6 bases). V dropped 2 bases and J dropped 8 bases, with 20 bases sitting between them. The CDR3 loop spans 16 amino acids. Germline V gene data show CDR1 as SGHDT and CDR2 as YYEEEE. CDR3 nucleotide sequence: TGTGCCAGCAGCTTATCCTTGCGGGATAGACCTGATGAGCAGTTCTTC. Translated: CASSLSLRDRPDEQFF.

J is TRBJ2-7 and V is TRBV7-9, with TRBD1 identical over 8 bases. CDR1 and CDR2 from the germline V gene are SEHNR and FQNEAQ (reference sequence). This CDR3 region has 12 residues. The J segment lost 3 bases and the V segment lost 11 bases, leaving 6 bases of the junction unmatched. CDR3 in amino acids: CAGGQASYEQYF. CDR3 nucleotides: TGTGCCGGGGGACAGGCCAGCTACGAGCAGTACTTC.

The chain has TRBV9 and TRBJ2-7; 9 bases line up with TRBD2. This CDR3 contains 16 residues. Germline CDR1 SGDLS, CDR2 YYNGEE. V was pared by 0 bases and J by 3 bases, with 7 bases of the junction left unmatched. The CDR3 here is CASSVGGLAGNYEQYF. The CDR3, as DNA: TGTGCCAGCAGCGTAGGTGGTCTAGCGGGAAACTACGAGCAGTACTTC.